This TCR beta chain was identified during a study of T cells expressing NK-cell markers. CDR1 and CDR2 from the germline V gene are ENHRY and SYGVKD. The CDR3 covers 13 residues. TCRdb reworked the 5' RACE reads into one entry per CDR3 protein, no DNA. This sample's table reports about 260,000 distinct CDR3 sequences. What was sequenced was blood T cells: a sorted CD56 or NKG2C T cell subset, CD4+ or CD8+ T cells, or bulk PBMC T cells (not recorded which). The chain has TRBV10-3 and TRBJ1-1. This TCR derives from a man aged 18-30 years in good health. The CDR3 region is CAISDRKNTEAFF.